The source of this T cell receptor beta chain is a study of T-cell memory formation after mild COVID-19. MiXCR, run by TCRdb on the 5' RACE reads, gives a single entry per CDR3 protein. Among about 360,000 distinct CDR3 sequences, approximately 15% were seen once, and the ten largest hold around 22%. The V end lost 6 bases, the J end lost 2 bases, and 9 bases lay between the germline ends. CDR1 and CDR2 from the germline V gene are MNHEY and SVGAGI. The CDR3 is 13 amino acids. The receptor was isolated from a man aged 18 to 30 who had mild COVID-19 (a few samples of this study predate the infection). Cell type and time point are not known. Sequenced input: PBMCs or a T cell subset sorted from them (not recorded which). The chain links TRBV6-5 to TRBJ2-3; D uncertain. The CDR3 DNA sequence: TGTGCCAGCAGGAATCCGGACACAGATACGCAGTATTTT. Translated: CASRNPDTDTQYF.